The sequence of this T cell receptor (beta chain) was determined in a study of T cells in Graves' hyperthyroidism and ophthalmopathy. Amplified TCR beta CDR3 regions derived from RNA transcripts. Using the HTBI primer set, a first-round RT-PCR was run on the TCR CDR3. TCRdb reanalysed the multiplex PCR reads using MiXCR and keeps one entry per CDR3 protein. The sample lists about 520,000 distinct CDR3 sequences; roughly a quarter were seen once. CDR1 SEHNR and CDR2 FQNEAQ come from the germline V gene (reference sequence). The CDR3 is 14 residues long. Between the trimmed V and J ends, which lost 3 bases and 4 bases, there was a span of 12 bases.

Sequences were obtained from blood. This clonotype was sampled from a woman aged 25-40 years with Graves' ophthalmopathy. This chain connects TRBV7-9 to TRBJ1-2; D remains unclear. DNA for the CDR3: TGTGCCAGCAGCTTGAACCGAGGAGGCTATGGCTACACCTTC. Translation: CASSLNRGGYGYTF.